The 6 T cell receptor beta chains below were found in one sample sequenced in a study of shared clonotypes between healthy human individuals. The table came from immunoSEQ multiplex PCR; TCRdb's copy has only in-frame clones and leaves some out. The sample lists about 730,000 clones, around 77% occurring once. The sequencing sample was made of memory CD4+ T cells sorted from blood. As for subset: CD45RA-negative fraction. Source of these receptors: a woman between 25 and 40 years old in good health.

V usage is TRBV7-6 and J usage is TRBJ2-1; D possibly matches TRBD1 or TRBD2 (5 bases each). Germline CDR1 and CDR2: SGHVS and FNYEAQ. V was trimmed by 3 bases and J by 9 bases, leaving 21 bases between them. This CDR3 spans 16 amino acids. CDR3 coding DNA: TGTGCCAGCAGCTTCGGGACGGCCCGGAACGAAGGTGAGCAGTTCTTC. Encoded protein: CASSFGTARNEGEQFF.

This clone was counted between two and nine times. The J gene is TRBJ2-7, the V gene TRBV18; unclear D gene. The ends were cut back, 5 bases at V and 4 bases at J, with 12 bases in the middle. The CDR3 runs 13 residues. Per germline, CDR1 KGHSH and CDR2 LQKENI. Written as DNA, the CDR3 is TGTGCCAGCTCAGTGGGTAGCAATTACGAGCAGTACTTC. Protein sequence: CASSVGSNYEQYF.

The genes are TRBV28 and TRBJ2-7, with D tentatively TRBD1 (5 bases). Trimming cost V 5 bases and J 4 bases, with 12 bases left between them. The CDR3 covers 13 residues. Germline assignment: CDR1 MDHEN and CDR2 SYDVKM. CDR3 loop: CASSLTQVYEQYF. The CDR3 DNA sequence: TGTGCCAGCAGTCTAACACAGGTTTACGAGCAGTACTTC.

The chain is built from TRBV30 and TRBJ2-2; no clear D. CDR1 and CDR2 (germline): GTSNPN, SVGIG (reference sequence). Between the trimmed V and J ends, which lost 0 bases and 6 bases, there was a span of 8 bases. The CDR3 length is 13 residues. CDR3 region: CAWSVLRSGELFF. The CDR3 nucleotides are TGTGCCTGGAGTGTACTACGGTCCGGGGAGCTGTTTTTT.

This clone was picked up many times. The chain links TRBV4-1 to TRBJ2-7, with 8 nucleotides matching TRBD2. V was clipped by 1 base and J by 4 bases; unmatched bases: 6. Germline-derived CDR1 and CDR2 are MGHRA and YSYEKL. CDR3 size: 15 residues. The CDR3 is CASSQGGGRLYEQYF. The CDR3 coding sequence is TGCGCCAGCAGCCAAGGGGGCGGGAGGCTGTACGAGCAGTACTTC.

The chain uses TRBV11-2 and TRBJ2-7; tentative D call: TRBD1 (5 bases). The length of the CDR3 is 12 residues. V lost 6 bases and J 1 base, leaving 7 bases between the germline ends. Germline lookup yields CDR1 SGHAT and CDR2 FQNNGV. The CDR3 sequence: CASRDISYEQYF. The CDR3 region has the DNA TGTGCCAGCAGGGACATATCCTACGAGCAGTACTTC.